Each of the 23 T cell receptor beta chains below was sequenced from the same sample in a study of OX40 agonist ivuxolimab in advanced cancers. The repertoire was sequenced with immunoSEQ multiplex PCR; TCRdb's copy has only in-frame clones and lacks some. The table records fewer than 50,000 clones, about 90% of them present only once. The sample consisted of CD4+ or CD8+ T cells sorted from blood, taken in a trial of the OX40 agonist ivuxolimab. These receptors were collected from an adult with an advanced solid tumor such as melanoma, head and neck, liver or kidney cancer.

This clone showed up just once. The rearrangement links TRBV28 to TRBJ2-5; 11 nucleotides agree with TRBD1. Losses at the gene ends were 5 bases for V and 4 bases for J; bases not matched to a gene: 12. Germline V gene data show CDR1 as MDHEN and CDR2 as SYDVKM. The CDR3 consists of 17 residues. The CDR3 DNA follows: TGTGCCAGCAGTCTCGACCGGGACAGGGGGGCGGGAGAGACCCAGTACTTC. It yields the protein CASSLDRDRGAGETQYF. Based on the CDR3 plus reference TRBV28 and TRBJ2-5, the full variable domain is DVKVTQSSRYLVKRTGEKVFLECVQDMDHENMFWYRQDPGLGLRLIYFSYDVKMKEKGDIPEGYSVSREKKERFSLILESASTNQTSMYLCASSLDRDRGAGETQYFGPGTRLLVL.

The chain joins TRBV7-9 to TRBJ2-7; D is perhaps TRBD2 (5 bases). The germline V gene encodes CDR1 SEHNR and CDR2 FQNEAQ (reference sequence). This CDR3 comprises 15 residues. V lost 5 bases and J 6 bases, leaving 20 bases between the germline ends. In DNA, the CDR3 is TGTGCCAGCAGCCCGCTTTACGGGGAGATCCCCGAGCAGTACTTC. Its protein is CASSPLYGEIPEQYF.

The chain is built from TRBV4-2 and TRBJ2-7; TRBD2 agrees at 11 bases. V lost 5 bases and J lost 6; bases outside the gene matches: 6. Germline values: CDR1 LGHNA, CDR2 YNFKEQ. This CDR3 is 14 amino acids long. The CDR3 spells CASSKTSGISEQYF. CDR3 in DNA: TGTGCCAGCAGCAAGACTAGCGGGATCAGCGAGCAGTACTTC.

The chain uses TRBV19 and TRBJ2-7; TRBD1 matches 9 bases. V shed 10 bases, J shed 3 bases, and the junction held 4 bases outside the gene matches. The germline V gene encodes CDR1 LNHDA and CDR2 SQIVND (reference sequence). The CDR3 extends over 12 amino acids. CDR3 in amino acids: CATRQGVYEQYF. CDR3 sequence (DNA): TGTGCCACCCGACAGGGGGTCTACGAGCAGTACTTC.

The CDR3 sequence is CASNLGPAGTGYEQYF. Written as DNA, the CDR3 is TGTGCCAGCAACCTGGGCCCTGCCGGGACAGGGTACGAGCAGTACTTC. The chain carries TRBV7-6 and TRBJ2-7, with 9 bases fitting TRBD1. This CDR3 has 16 residues. Germline trimming cut 7 bases from V and 4 bases from J; bases unmatched to any gene: 14. From germline, CDR1 is SGHVS and CDR2 FNYEAQ.

The V call is TRBV11-3, the J call TRBJ2-7; weak D call: TRBD1 (6 bases). V was pared by 2 bases and J by 2 bases, with 7 bases between. The CDR3 length is 13 residues. Per the germline V gene, CDR1 is SGHNT and CDR2 is YENEEA. The CDR3 protein is CASSLPGAYEQYF. The CDR3 coding sequence is TGTGCCAGCAGCTTACCAGGGGCCTACGAGCAGTACTTC. Using reference TRBV11-3 and TRBJ2-7 for the parts outside the CDR3, the full variable domain is EAGVVQSPRYKIIEKKQPVAFWCNPISGHNTLYWYLQNLGQGPELLIRYENEEAVDDSQLPKDRFSAERLKGVDSTLKIQPAELGDSAVYLCASSLPGAYEQYFGPGTRLTVT.

This sequence joins TRBV11-2 and TRBJ2-7; 10 nucleotides line up with TRBD2. The germline V gene encodes CDR1 SGHAT and CDR2 FQNNGV. J lost 2 bases, V lost 1 base, and 2 bases had no gene match. This CDR3 contains 15 residues. The CDR3 here is CASSLASGGTYEQYF. The CDR3 coding sequence is TGTGCCAGCAGCTTAGCTAGCGGGGGAACCTACGAGCAGTACTTC.

V and J are TRBV4-1 and TRBJ2-7; no reliable D call. CDR1 MGHRA and CDR2 YSYEKL come from the germline V gene. With 4 bases removed from V and 6 bases from J, the gap between germline ends came to 16 bases. The CDR3 is 14 amino acids. DNA of the CDR3: TGCGCCAGCAGCCCTACTTTAACCTCAACCGAGCAGTACTTC. This sequence encodes CASSPTLTSTEQYF.

The table lists this clone with a count of one. V usage is TRBV7-2 and J usage is TRBJ2-5, with D possibly called TRBD1 or TRBD2 (6 bases each). V dropped 1 base and J dropped 5 bases, with 14 bases sitting between them. Germline-derived CDR1 and CDR2 are SGHTA and FQGNSA. CDR3 length: 15 residues. The CDR3 sequence is CASSLGGAVWETQYF. CDR3 coding DNA: TGTGCCAGCAGCTTAGGGGGGGCAGTTTGGGAGACCCAGTACTTC.

V usage is TRBV2 and J usage is TRBJ1-2, with 9 nucleotides matching TRBD1. The CDR3 covers 13 residues. CDR1 is SNHLY, CDR2 FYNNEI, per germline. V gave up 7 bases and J gave up 2 bases; unmatched junction bases: 2. This CDR3 is CASTGTGNYGYTF. CDR3 bases: TGTGCCAGCACAGGGACAGGGAACTATGGCTACACCTTC.

This rearrangement joins TRBV9 to TRBJ1-1; D remains unclear. This CDR3 has 13 residues. V shed 1 base and J shed 1 base, with 5 bases lying between them. Per the germline V gene, CDR1 is SGDLS and CDR2 is YYNGEE. The CDR3 is CASSVRPNTEAFF. DNA of the CDR3: TGTGCCAGCAGCGTACGACCGAACACTGAAGCTTTCTTT.

The V call is TRBV4-3, the J call TRBJ2-1, with 8 positions matching TRBD1. The CDR3 length is 17 residues. CDR1 and CDR2 (germline): LGHNA, YSLEER. The junction had 14 bases not matched to a gene; V was cut back by 2 bases and J by 8 bases. CDR3 region: CASSQWALTGVGDEQFF. DNA of the CDR3: TGCGCCAGCAGCCAATGGGCATTGACAGGGGTAGGGGATGAGCAGTTCTTC.

The V and J genes are TRBV19 and TRBJ2-1; a possible D gene is TRBD1 (5 bases). The length of the CDR3 is 13 residues. In germline, CDR1 is LNHDA, CDR2 SQIVND (reference sequence). V lost 5 bases and J 4 bases, leaving 9 bases between the germline ends. Here the CDR3 reads CASSSDTYNEQFF. The CDR3 DNA follows: TGTGCCAGTAGTTCGGACACTTACAATGAGCAGTTCTTC.

CDR3 nucleotide sequence: TGCGCCAGCAGCCAACTTCCCAACAATCAGCCCCAGCATTTT. It yields the protein CASSQLPNNQPQHF. The genes are TRBV4-1 and TRBJ1-5, with D uncertain. The V gene lost 2 bases and the J gene lost 3 bases, with 8 bases spanning the gap. The germline V gene has CDR1 MGHRA and CDR2 YSYEKL. The CDR3 runs to 14 residues.

The rearrangement joins TRBV4-1 to TRBJ2-7; 12 bases map to TRBD2. Germline CDR1 is MGHRA and CDR2 is YSYEKL. Trimming removed 1 base from V and 3 bases from J; junction bases left unmatched: 4. The CDR3 consists of 16 residues. This chain's CDR3 is CASSQVRTSGNYEQYF. The CDR3, as DNA: TGCGCCAGCAGCCAAGTCCGGACTAGCGGGAACTACGAGCAGTACTTC.

This clone showed up just a few times. The chain uses TRBV29-1 and TRBJ2-5; D gene unclear. V was cut by 5 bases and J by 5 bases, with 21 bases left in between. From germline, CDR1 is SQVTM and CDR2 ANQGSEA. This CDR3 contains 15 residues. The CDR3 coding sequence is TGCAGCGTTTTTCGACTGGATCCCCTGGGGGAGACCCAGTACTTC. Protein product: CSVFRLDPLGETQYF.

The chain couples TRBV5-1 to TRBJ2-1; TRBD2 agrees at 9 bases. V trimming: 7 bases; J trimming: 5 bases; junction bases outside the gene matches: 10. CDR1 is SGHRS and CDR2 is YFSETQ in the germline V gene. The CDR3 runs to 15 residues. The CDR3 protein is CASSYRLAGNNEQFF. In nucleotides, the CDR3 is TGCGCCAGCTCATATAGGCTAGCGGGAAACAATGAGCAGTTCTTC.

The V call is TRBV7-9, the J call TRBJ2-7; 7 nucleotides align to TRBD1. The V gene end was trimmed by 5 bases and the J gene end by 3 bases; junction bases not matched to a gene: 10. Germline loops: CDR1 SEHNR, CDR2 FQNEAQ (reference sequence). This CDR3 is 15 amino acids long. This chain's CDR3 is CASSRLQTGDYEQYF. CDR3 sequence (DNA): TGTGCCAGCAGCCGACTCCAAACAGGGGACTACGAGCAGTACTTC.

The genes are TRBV5-6 and TRBJ2-3; D gene ambiguous. Germline V CDR1 and CDR2: SGHDT, YYEEEE. There are 12 residues in the CDR3. V was clipped by 2 bases and J by 8 bases, with 9 bases between them. CDR3 sequence: CASSFGSGTQYF. The CDR3 region has the DNA TGTGCCAGCAGCTTTGGGTCGGGTACGCAGTATTTT.

The V and J genes are TRBV4-1 and TRBJ2-3, with D hard to call. Germline CDR1 is MGHRA and CDR2 is YSYEKL. Trimming shortened V by 4 bases and J by 3 bases, and 8 bases separated the two germline ends. The CDR3 is 13 amino acids. The CDR3 spells CASSPRQTDTQYF. CDR3 in DNA: TGCGCCAGCAGCCCCCGGCAAACAGATACGCAGTATTTT.

The V call is TRBV7-8, the J call TRBJ2-7; TRBD1 matches at 7 bases. The CDR3 spans 14 residues. Looked up from germline, CDR1 is SGHVS and CDR2 is FQNEAQ. The J segment lost 4 bases and the V segment lost 5 bases, leaving 8 bases of the junction unmatched. CDR3 coding DNA: TGTGCCAGCAGCCCGACAGGGATTGGGTACGAGCAGTACTTC. Protein: CASSPTGIGYEQYF.

J is TRBJ1-2 and V is TRBV4-1; D uncertain. The CDR3 contains 19 residues. CDR1 and CDR2 (germline): MGHRA, YSYEKL. Trimming cost V 4 bases and J 3 bases, with 27 bases left between them. The CDR3 loop reads CASSPAGNKRGNLYYGYTF. DNA of the CDR3: TGCGCCAGCAGCCCCGCCGGGAATAAGAGAGGGAATTTGTACTATGGCTACACCTTC.

The V call is TRBV19, the J call TRBJ2-1; 9 nucleotides match TRBD2. V trimming: 5 bases; J trimming: 10 bases; junction bases outside the gene matches: 6. Germline values: CDR1 LNHDA, CDR2 SQIVND (reference sequence). The CDR3 sequence is 13 residues long. In nucleotides, the CDR3 is TGTGCCAGTAGTCTTAGCGGGAGTTACGAGCAGTTCTTC. It translates to CASSLSGSYEQFF.